This T cell receptor beta chain is drawn from a study of blood T cell repertoires in COVID-19 (dated by TCRdb to 2019 to 2021). Context from the whole study: The collaborator samples originated in the United States, Italy and Spain and spanned the acute and convalescent phases of COVID-19. The repertoires were made available in a free public database intended to serve as a resource for research on the immune response to SARS-CoV-2. Nearly every sample came with metadata listing a de-identified subject ID, COVID-19 status, age in years and sex. Deeply sampled blood TCRbeta repertoires from subjects exposed to, actively infected with, or recovered from COVID-19 were included in the dataset. The material from the prospective study consisted of cDNA or gDNA derived from T cells, B-cell-depleted T cells, or PBMCs. Where available, HLA class I and class II types were obtained from metadata supplied by the sample provider rather than from assay-based typing. Samples came from the ongoing ImmuneRACE study (first 160 participants) plus 1,254 subjects from 6 global collaborators. What the research found in general, with its limitations: Clinical and demographic metadata were provided uncurated, with the amount varying by source and participant.

As for this clone: Its recognized antigen is unknown. One base away there is no much larger clone; base qualities are not given.

TCRbeta CDR3 regions were amplified from genomic DNA by means of the immunoSEQ Assay, a bias-controlled multiplex PCR. From the authors' description of their analysis: Within the assay, amplification of reference gene primers was used to estimate how many nucleated cells each sample contained. To quantify the absolute abundance of each unique TCRbeta CDR3 rearrangement, sequence reads were collapsed and filtered. For each sample, productive Simpson clonality was calculated by taking the square root of Simpson's diversity index across productive rearrangements. The table was pulled from immuneACCESS by TCRdb, which kept in-frame rearrangements only. Such tables lose some clones; where checked, under half of the loss comes from unresolved V genes, and the rest has no known cause. That table is the source of V, J and clone size, and D and trimming were worked out from the DNA. This sample has fewer than 350,000 clones in its table, and approximately 86% of those were observed once. The top ten hold approximately 8.5% of the sample.

Whole blood was collected in K2EDTA tubes by collaborating institutions according to the institutions' own protocols. For TCRbeta analysis, collaborators shipped samples in one of three forms: frozen whole blood, isolated PBMCs, or DNA extracted from either of those sample types. Specimen: peripheral blood. This TCR was sampled from a man aged 18 to 29 with active or convalescent COVID-19.

The CDR3 in this case is CASSLGQSSYEQYF. In nucleotides, the sequence is TGTGCCAGCAGCCTTGGACAGAGCTCCTACGAGCAGTACTTC. The V gene is TRBV9 and the J gene is TRBJ2-7; the best D guess is TRBD1, with 6 bases matching. V is reduced by 4 bases and J by 0 bases, leaving a spacing of 11 bases between them. CDR1 SGDLS and CDR2 YYNGEE are derived from the germline V gene. Including cysteine and phenylalanine, the CDR3 has 14 amino acids. The only DNA kept is the CDR3, 42 bases in frame from the first base. With the portions outside the CDR3 filled from the reference TRBV9 and TRBJ2-7 genes, the complete variable region becomes DSGVTQTPKHLITATGQRVTLRCSPRSGDLSVYWYQQSLDQGLQFLIQYYNGEERAKGNILERFSAQQFPDLHSELNLSSLELGDSALYFCASSLGQSSYEQYFGPGTRLTVT.